This T cell receptor beta chain came from a study of shared clonotypes between healthy human individuals. Methods used by the authors: Junction-only sequences produced by ImmunoSEQ had no quality scores, so filtering differed. Clones were sequenced by immunoSEQ multiplex PCR, and TCRdb holds only the in-frame ones, with some missing. Clonal size and the V and J genes are those of that table, whereas D and trimming came from the DNA. The data contain 2,500,000 or so clones, over 85% of them singletons. V lost 8 bases and J lost 7, with 20 bases in between. The germline CDR1 and CDR2 sequences are MNHNY and SVGAGI (reference sequence). The CDR3 covers 15 residues. In its sample, this clone was seen once.

The source material was naive CD4+ T cells sorted from blood. Documented subset: CD45RA+ positively selected. This chain links TRBV6-6 with TRBJ1-4; TRBD1 is a possible D gene (5 bases). This TCR was recovered from a man aged 18 to 29 in good health. The CDR3 DNA sequence: TGTGCCAGCTCCTATGCGGAGGGGAGGGCTGAAAAACTGTTTTTT. This codes for CASSYAEGRAEKLFF.